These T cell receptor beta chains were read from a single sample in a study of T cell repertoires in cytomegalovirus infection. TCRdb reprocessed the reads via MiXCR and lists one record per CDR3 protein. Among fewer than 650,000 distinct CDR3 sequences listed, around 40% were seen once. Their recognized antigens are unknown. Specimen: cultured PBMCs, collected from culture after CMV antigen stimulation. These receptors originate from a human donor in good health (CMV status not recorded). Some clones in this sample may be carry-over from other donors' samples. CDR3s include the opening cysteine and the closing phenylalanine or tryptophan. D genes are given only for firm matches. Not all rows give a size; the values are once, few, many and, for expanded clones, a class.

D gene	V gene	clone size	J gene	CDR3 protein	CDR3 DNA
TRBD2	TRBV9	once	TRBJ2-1	CASSVPGGHNEQFF	TGTGCCAGCAGCGTACCGGGGGGGCACAATGAGCAGTTCTTC
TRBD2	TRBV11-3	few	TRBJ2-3	CASSSGLAGGPSTDTQYF	TGTGCCAGCAGCTCAGGACTAGCGGGAGGGCCTTCCACAGATACGCAGTATTTT
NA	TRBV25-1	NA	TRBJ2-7	CASSESDRYEQYF	TGTGCCAGCAGTGAATCGGACAGATACGAGCAGTACTTC
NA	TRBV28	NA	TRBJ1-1	CASRLPSGTEAFF	TGTGCCAGCAGGCTTCCCTCTGGGACTGAAGCTTTCTTT
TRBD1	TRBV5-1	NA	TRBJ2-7	CASSLGQDREQYF	TGCGCCAGCAGCCTGGGACAGGATAGGGAGCAGTACTTC
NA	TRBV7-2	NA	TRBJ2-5	CASSSGGQGWRETQYF	TGTGCCAGCAGCTCCGGCGGGCAGGGGTGGAGAGAGACCCAGTACTTC
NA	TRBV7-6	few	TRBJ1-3	CASSLDRNGNTIYF	TGTGCCAGCAGCCTGGACAGAAATGGAAACACCATATATTTT
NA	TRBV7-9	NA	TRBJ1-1	CASSLVIAGSAWGTSRRGTEAFF	TGTGCCAGCAGCTTAGTTATCGCGGGGTCTGCCTGGGGGACATCCCGTCGGGGCACTGAAGCTTTCTTT
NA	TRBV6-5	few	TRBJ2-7	CASSYNPRNEQYF	TGTGCCAGCAGTTACAACCCACGCAACGAGCAGTACTTC
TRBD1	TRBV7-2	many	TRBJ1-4	CASSKQGWYDEKLFF	TGTGCCAGCAGCAAACAGGGGTGGTACGATGAAAAACTGTTTTTT
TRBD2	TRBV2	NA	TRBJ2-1	CASRGGSHPDNEQFF	TGTGCCAGCAGAGGCGGGAGTCATCCAGACAATGAGCAGTTCTTC
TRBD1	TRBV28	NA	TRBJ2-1	CASSPGQGPLKQFF	TGTGCCAGCTCGCCGGGACAGGGTCCCCTTAAGCAGTTCTTC
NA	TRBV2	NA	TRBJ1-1	CASSAGLGTEAFF	TGTGCCAGCAGTGCGGGCCTGGGGACTGAAGCTTTCTTT
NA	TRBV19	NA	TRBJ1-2	CASAAGIFYGYTF	TGTGCCAGTGCCGCAGGGATATTCTATGGCTACACCTTC
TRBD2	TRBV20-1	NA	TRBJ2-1	CSARSLAGGQNEQFF	TGCAGTGCTAGGTCACTAGCGGGGGGGCAAAATGAGCAGTTCTTC
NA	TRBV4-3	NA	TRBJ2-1	CASSQEATADEQFF	TGCGCCAGCAGCCAAGAGGCGACTGCCGATGAGCAGTTCTTC
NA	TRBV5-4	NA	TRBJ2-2	CASLARNTGELFF	TGTGCCAGCCTAGCGCGGAACACCGGGGAGCTGTTTTTT
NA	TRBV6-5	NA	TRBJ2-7	CASGNEPPSYEQYF	TGTGCCAGCGGAAATGAGCCACCCTCCTACGAGCAGTACTTC
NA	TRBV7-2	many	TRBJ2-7	CASSLTSFYEQYF	TGTGCCAGCAGCCTGACTAGTTTCTACGAGCAGTACTTC
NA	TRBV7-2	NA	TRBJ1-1	CASSLRSGGTKAFF	TGTGCCAGCAGCTTAAGGAGCGGGGGCACCAAAGCTTTCTTT
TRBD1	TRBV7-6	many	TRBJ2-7	CASSYTGTGPYEQYF	TGTGCCAGCAGCTATACCGGGACAGGGCCCTACGAGCAGTACTTC
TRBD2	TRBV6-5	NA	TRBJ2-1	CASSALVTSGRVYNEQFF	TGTGCCAGCAGCGCACTTGTGACTAGCGGGAGGGTCTACAATGAGCAGTTCTTC
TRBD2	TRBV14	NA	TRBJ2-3	CASSLWTSGGTDTQYF	TGTGCCAGCAGCCTATGGACTAGCGGGGGCACAGATACGCAGTATTTT
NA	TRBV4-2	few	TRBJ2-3	CASSQDMRPNTDTQYF	TGTGCCAGCAGCCAAGATATGAGACCTAACACAGATACGCAGTATTTT
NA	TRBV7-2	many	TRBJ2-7	CASSLVWQGNSYEQYF	TGTGCCAGCAGCTTAGTATGGCAGGGAAACTCCTACGAGCAGTACTTC
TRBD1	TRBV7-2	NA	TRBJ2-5	CASSQTGDPETQYF	TGTGCCAGCAGCCAGACAGGGGATCCGGAGACCCAGTACTTC